The 32 T cell receptor beta chains in this list originate from one sample, sequenced in a study of regulatory T cells in long-lasting Graves disease. Construction of the TCR beta libraries employed iRepertoire HTBI primers in conjunction with Arm-PCR of CDR3 regions. TCRdb re-called the multiplex PCR reads with MiXCR, one entry per CDR3 protein. The data show about 660,000 distinct CDR3 sequences, roughly 30% seen once. Indicated time point: persistent/refractory GD, antithyroid drugs over 5 years with positive TRAb. Researchers made the TCR library from RNA that was extracted from PBMCs. Sequenced material: peripheral blood mononuclear cells (PBMCs), taken when the disease was refractory, from a patient treated with antithyroid drugs. Receptor source: a female donor with Graves disease.

The chain combines TRBV9 with TRBJ1-2; D call uncertain. Germline loops: CDR1 SGDLS, CDR2 YYNGEE. V was trimmed by 3 bases and J by 3 bases, leaving 18 bases between them. The CDR3 covers 16 residues. CDR3 region: CASSAIGRTPYYGYTF. CDR3 in DNA: TGTGCCAGCAGCGCGATAGGACGAACCCCTTACTATGGCTACACCTTC.

This chain connects TRBV6-1 to TRBJ2-7; no clear D gene. Trimming shortened V by 5 bases and J by 2 bases, and 10 bases separated the two germline ends. Germline CDR1 MNHNS, CDR2 SASEGT. The CDR3 is 13 amino acids. The CDR3 DNA reads TGTGCCAGCAGTCCCAACCGGGCCTACGAGCAGTACTTC. Its protein product is CASSPNRAYEQYF.

The chain is built from TRBV20-1 and TRBJ2-7; 14 nucleotides align to TRBD2. Looked up from germline, CDR1 is DFQATT and CDR2 is SNEGSKA (reference sequence). The CDR3 consists of 18 residues. V lost 1 base to trimming and J lost 4 bases; unmatched junction nucleotides: 12. As DNA, the CDR3 is TGCAGTGCTAGAGCCCTTTACTCGGGACTAGCGGGAGAGTACGAGCAGTACTTC. Its translation is CSARALYSGLAGEYEQYF.

The chain links TRBV7-2 to TRBJ1-4; a possible D gene is TRBD1 (6 bases). CDR3 length equals 15 residues. Germline V gene lookup returns CDR1 SGHTA and CDR2 FQGNSA. The V end lost 1 base, the J end lost 9 bases, and 15 bases lay between the germline ends. CDR3 nucleotide sequence: TGTGCCAGCAGCTTAGGAGGGGCAGGGGATAAAAAACTGTTTTTT. The encoded protein is CASSLGGAGDKKLFF. The full variable domain, with the rest looked up from reference TRBV7-2 and TRBJ1-4, is GAGVSQSPSNKVTEKGKDVELRCDPISGHTALYWYRQSLGQGLEFLIYFQGNSAPDKSGLPSDRFSAERTGGSVSTLTIQRTQQEDSAVYLCASSLGGAGDKKLFFGSGTQLSVL.

This clonotype was counted many times. This chain uses TRBV11-2 with TRBJ2-5; a weak D match, TRBD1 (5 bases). Germline V CDR1 and CDR2: SGHAT, FQNNGV. The V and J ends lost 5 bases and 1 base respectively, with 11 bases between them. The CDR3 extends over 14 amino acids. This CDR3 is CASSGAGSQETQYF. The CDR3 DNA sequence: TGTGCCAGCAGCGGGGCAGGGTCCCAAGAGACCCAGTACTTC.

The rearrangement uses TRBV7-9 and TRBJ2-2; D may be TRBD2 (6 bases). CDR1 and CDR2 from the germline V gene are SEHNR and FQNEAQ (reference sequence). This CDR3 spans 16 amino acids. V lost 10 bases and J 4 bases, leaving 22 bases between the germline ends. The CDR3 DNA follows: TGTGCCACCACGCAATTACCGCGGGGCGGCACCGGGGAGCTGTTTTTT. Translating gives CATTQLPRGGTGELFF. The variable domain in full, completed from reference TRBV7-9 and TRBJ2-2, reads DTGVSQNPRHKITKRGQNVTFRCDPISEHNRLYWYRQTLGQGPEFLTYFQNEAQLEKSRLLSDRFSAERPKGSFSTLEIQRTEQGDSAMYLCATTQLPRGGTGELFFGEGSRLTVL.

Comments on this clonotype: It may be a read error: a sequence one base away is much more abundant. V usage is TRBV2 and J usage is TRBJ2-4, with D possibly matching TRBD1 (6 bases). This CDR3 is built from 15 residues. V lost 5 bases, J lost 4 bases, and 15 bases lay in between. Germline CDR1 and CDR2: SNHLY and FYNNEI. CDR3 amino acids: CASSKPGQPKNIQYF. The DNA of the CDR3 is TGTGCCAGCAGTAAACCAGGACAGCCGAAAAACATTCAGTACTTC.

This clonotype was observed a few times. The chain is built from TRBV28 and TRBJ2-2; D gene uncertain. The V gene's germline CDR1 is MDHEN and CDR2 SYDVKM. The CDR3 consists of 13 residues. V lost 7 bases to trimming and J lost 1 base, with 7 bases between them. CDR3 in DNA: TGTGCCAGCAAACCGGAGAACACCGGGGAGCTGTTTTTT. This gives the protein CASKPENTGELFF.

In this sample, this clonotype turned up a few times. V gene TRBV20-1 combines with J gene TRBJ2-5; TRBD2 matches at 7 bases. The V gene's germline CDR1 is DFQATT and CDR2 SNEGSKA (reference sequence). This CDR3 comprises 14 residues. V shed 6 bases, J shed 4 bases, and the junction held 11 bases outside the gene matches. CDR3 residues: CSAPSAGVGETQYF. CDR3 sequence (DNA): TGCAGTGCCCCGTCTGCGGGAGTTGGAGAGACCCAGTACTTC.

The chain recombines TRBV27 with TRBJ1-1, with 8 bases that match TRBD1. This CDR3 is 13 amino acids long. Germline loops: CDR1 MNHEY, CDR2 SMNVEV (reference sequence). J was trimmed by 3 bases and V by 6 bases; bases with no gene match: 3. The CDR3 spells CASRTRGHTEAFF. The CDR3, as DNA: TGTGCCAGCAGGACCAGGGGGCACACTGAAGCTTTCTTT.

In this sample, this clonotype turned up a few times. V usage is TRBV9 and J usage is TRBJ2-2; tentative D call: TRBD2 (6 bases). Trimming shortened V by 0 bases and J by 7 bases, and 10 bases separated the two germline ends. Germline CDR1 SGDLS, CDR2 YYNGEE. CDR3 size: 14 residues. The CDR3 region has the DNA TGTGCCAGCAGCGTAGCGGGACTGCGCGGGGAGCTGTTTTTT. Translation gives CASSVAGLRGELFF. The whole variable domain, remainder taken from reference TRBV9 and TRBJ2-2, is DSGVTQTPKHLITATGQRVTLRCSPRSGDLSVYWYQQSLDQGLQFLIQYYNGEERAKGNILERFSAQQFPDLHSELNLSSLELGDSALYFCASSVAGLRGELFFGEGSRLTVL.

This clonotype was recorded a few times. The V call is TRBV18, the J call TRBJ1-1, with 8 bases fitting TRBD1. This CDR3 spans 15 amino acids. Trimming cost V 6 bases and J 1 base; bases outside gene matches: 7. Looked up from germline, CDR1 is KGHSH and CDR2 is LQKENI. The CDR3 DNA follows: TGTGCCAGCTCCACATTGGACAGGGAGAACACTGAAGCTTTCTTT. Amino acids: CASSTLDRENTEAFF.

This clonotype was found many times. The chain is built from TRBV2 and TRBJ1-2; tentatively, D is TRBD1 (5 bases). Germline V gene data show CDR1 as SNHLY and CDR2 as FYNNEI. The CDR3 covers 12 residues. Trimming took 5 bases from V and 8 from J, leaving 12 bases between them. In DNA form, the CDR3 reads TGTGCCAGCAGTTCTCGGGGCCCGGGCTACACCTTC. Its translation: CASSSRGPGYTF.

On this clonotype: Possible read error: a much larger clone is one base away. This chain uses TRBV12-3 or TRBV12-4 with TRBJ1-5, with a weak D call TRBD1 (5 bases). This CDR3 has 15 residues. V gave up 6 bases and J gave up 0 bases, with 12 bases separating them. DNA of the CDR3: TGTGCCAGCAGGGGGGACGGTAATAGCAATCAGCCCCAGCATTTT. Its protein is CASRGDGNSNQPQHF.

This chain's CDR3 is CASKLGSNQPQHF. The CDR3 nucleotides read TGTGCCAGCAAGTTGGGGAGCAATCAGCCCCAGCATTTT. This chain joins TRBV6-2 or TRBV6-3 and TRBJ1-5; unclear D gene. The CDR3 extends over 13 amino acids. Trimming removed 7 bases from V and 1 base from J, with 8 bases in between. Germline loops: CDR1 MNHEY, CDR2 SVGEGT.

V usage is TRBV28 and J usage is TRBJ2-2; 7 positions agree with TRBD2. The J segment lost 3 bases and the V segment lost 8 bases, leaving 3 bases of the junction unmatched. The V gene's germline CDR1 is MDHEN and CDR2 SYDVKM. The CDR3 is 13 residues long. The CDR3 loop is CASGREDTGELFF. In DNA form, the CDR3 reads TGTGCCAGCGGTCGGGAGGACACCGGGGAGCTGTTTTTT.

This clonotype came up a few times. V usage is TRBV30 and J usage is TRBJ1-3, with TRBD1 as a possible D gene (6 bases). The CDR3 runs 13 residues. CDR1 is GTSNPN, CDR2 SVGIG, per germline (reference sequence). The V and J ends lost 5 bases and 2 bases respectively, with 10 bases between them. CDR3 sequence (DNA): TGTGCCTGGGACACAGGGACTGGAAACACCATATATTTT. Translating it yields CAWDTGTGNTIYF.

This chain links TRBV7-2 with TRBJ2-7; 7 positions match TRBD1. This CDR3 spans 15 amino acids. J gave up 0 bases and V 4 bases, and 6 bases lay outside the gene matches. Germline loops: CDR1 SGHTA, CDR2 FQGNSA. The CDR3 spells CASSSLRGFSYEQYF. DNA for the CDR3: TGTGCCAGCAGCTCCCTCAGGGGGTTCTCCTACGAGCAGTACTTC. Based on the CDR3 plus reference TRBV7-2 and TRBJ2-7, the full variable domain is GAGVSQSPSNKVTEKGKDVELRCDPISGHTALYWYRQSLGQGLEFLIYFQGNSAPDKSGLPSDRFSAERTGGSVSTLTIQRTQQEDSAVYLCASSSLRGFSYEQYFGPGTRLTVT.

The chain recombines TRBV6-1 with TRBJ2-1; possible D gene TRBD2, 5 bases. Germline-derived CDR1 and CDR2 are MNHNS and SASEGT. The CDR3 has 14 amino acids. Trimming cost V 4 bases and J 6 bases, with 13 bases left between them. The CDR3 DNA reads as TGTGCCAGCAGTGTCAGAAGAGGAGGCAATGAGCAGTTCTTC. It specifies CASSVRRGGNEQFF.

The chain uses TRBV29-1 and TRBJ1-2; TRBD1 might be the D (5 bases). The CDR3 consists of 15 residues. V gave up 6 bases and J gave up 1 base, with 18 bases separating them. Per germline, CDR1 SQVTM and CDR2 ANQGSEA. Here the CDR3 DNA reads TGCAGCGTGCCCGGGACGGATCAGCTTAACTATGGCTACACCTTC. It translates to CSVPGTDQLNYGYTF. Based on the CDR3 plus reference TRBV29-1 and TRBJ1-2, the full variable domain is SAVISQKPSRDICQRGTSLTIQCQVDSQVTMMFWYRQQPGQSLTLIATANQGSEATYESGFVIDKFPISRPNLTFSTLTVSNMSPEDSSIYLCSVPGTDQLNYGYTFGSGTRLTVV.

V gene TRBV12-3 or TRBV12-4 combines with J gene TRBJ1-5; D perhaps matches TRBD1 (6 bases). The CDR3 has 16 amino acids. V was trimmed by 6 bases and J by 1 base, leaving 16 bases between them. The CDR3 region is CASSPAGARSNQPQHF. The CDR3 coding sequence is TGTGCCAGCAGCCCCGCGGGGGCAAGGAGCAATCAGCCCCAGCATTTT.

In this sample, this clonotype turned up a few times. V usage is TRBV30 and J usage is TRBJ1-2, with D unresolved. Germline V CDR1 and CDR2: GTSNPN, SVGIG (reference sequence). The CDR3 totals 13 residues. V gave up 4 bases and J gave up 7 bases, with 16 bases separating them. CDR3 DNA sequence: TGTGCCTGGACCCCTGCGTATTCTGGTGGCTACACCTTC. This translates into CAWTPAYSGGYTF.

On this clonotype: A read error may produce the germline difference seen at one junction end. The chain combines TRBV5-1 with TRBJ1-2; the D gene is possibly TRBD1 (5 bases). Germline loops: CDR1 SGHRS, CDR2 YFSETQ. This CDR3 has 14 amino acids. The CDR3 DNA sequence: TGCGCCAGCAGCCCGACGACAGCCAACTATGACTACACCTTC. It specifies CASSPTTANYDYTF.

This clonotype has a handful of counts. Written as DNA, the CDR3 is TGTGCCAGTAAGCGACGGAACTATGGCTACACCTTC. It yields the protein CASKRRNYGYTF. The chain uses TRBV19 and TRBJ1-2; no definite D call. The CDR3 totals 12 residues. In germline, CDR1 is LNHDA, CDR2 SQIVND (reference sequence). Trimming took off 7 bases at V and 2 bases at J, with 8 bases between the two ends.

The table lists this clonotype with many counts. V and J are TRBV28 and TRBJ1-5; the D is unclear. CDR3 length equals 14 residues. Trimming stripped 6 bases from V and 3 bases from J, with 12 bases between. Looked up from germline, CDR1 is MDHEN and CDR2 is SYDVKM. The CDR3 DNA reads as TGTGCCAGCAGCTTTCGCGGATACAATCAGCCCCAGCATTTT. Its protein is CASSFRGYNQPQHF.

The sample holds a few counts of this clonotype. DNA for the CDR3: TGTGCCAGCAGTTTGAACTGGGGGAACACCGGGGAGCTGTTTTTT. Translated, it gives CASSLNWGNTGELFF. The chain uses TRBV6-5 and TRBJ2-2; D is ambiguous. The CDR3 is made up of 15 amino acids. Germline values: CDR1 MNHEY, CDR2 SVGAGI. V was cut by 4 bases and J by 1 base, with 10 bases left in between.

The V call is TRBV7-9, the J call TRBJ2-7, with a possible D match to TRBD2 (6 bases). This CDR3 is 14 amino acids long. The V end lost 1 base, the J end lost 3 bases, and 10 bases lay between the germline ends. The V gene's germline CDR1 is SEHNR and CDR2 FQNEAQ (reference sequence). In DNA, the CDR3 is TGTGCCAGCAGCTTAGTCCGGAGGGACTACGAGCAGTACTTC. Amino acids: CASSLVRRDYEQYF.

V usage is TRBV29-1 and J usage is TRBJ1-1, with D uncertain. The germline gives CDR1 SQVTM, CDR2 ANQGSEA. This CDR3 has 12 amino acids. Trimming left V 5 bases short and J 3 bases short, with 10 bases between. The CDR3 loop is CSVRQTDTEAFF. The CDR3 DNA sequence: TGCAGCGTTAGGCAGACGGACACTGAAGCTTTCTTT.

The chain has TRBV13 and TRBJ2-7; perhaps TRBD2 as D (6 bases). V was cut by 0 bases and J by 4 bases, with 13 bases left in between. The length of the CDR3 is 15 residues. The V gene's germline CDR1 is PRHDT and CDR2 FYEKMQ (reference sequence). The DNA of the CDR3 is TGTGCCAGCAGCTTAGGCCGGAGGGAGTGGTACGAGCAGTACTTC. Translating it yields CASSLGRREWYEQYF.

CDR3 amino acids: CASSQERAGVSYEQYF. As DNA, the CDR3 is TGTGCCAGCAGCCAAGAGCGAGCGGGGGTATCCTACGAGCAGTACTTC. This chain joins TRBV6-2 or TRBV6-3 and TRBJ2-7; 8 bases are shared with TRBD2. Unmatched junction bases numbered 11, after V lost 6 bases and J lost 1 base. This CDR3 spans 16 amino acids. Germline assignment: CDR1 MNHEY and CDR2 SVGEGT.

The chain couples TRBV19 to TRBJ2-2, with D possibly matching TRBD1 (6 bases). The CDR3 contains 14 residues. Trimming took off 2 bases at V and 3 bases at J, with 7 bases between the two ends. CDR1 is LNHDA and CDR2 is SQIVND in the germline V gene (reference sequence). The CDR3 sequence is CASSIRTDTGELFF. Here the CDR3 DNA reads TGTGCCAGTAGTATAAGGACAGACACCGGGGAGCTGTTTTTT.

Only a few counts were recorded for this clonotype. The CDR3 region is CSARANGLAGETQYF. In nucleotides, the CDR3 is TGCAGTGCTAGAGCAAATGGACTAGCGGGAGAGACCCAGTACTTC. The chain is built from TRBV20-1 and TRBJ2-5, with 11 bases identical to TRBD2. CDR3 size: 15 residues. Germline V gives CDR1 DFQATT, CDR2 SNEGSKA (reference sequence). V gave up 1 base and J gave up 4 bases; unmatched junction bases: 5.